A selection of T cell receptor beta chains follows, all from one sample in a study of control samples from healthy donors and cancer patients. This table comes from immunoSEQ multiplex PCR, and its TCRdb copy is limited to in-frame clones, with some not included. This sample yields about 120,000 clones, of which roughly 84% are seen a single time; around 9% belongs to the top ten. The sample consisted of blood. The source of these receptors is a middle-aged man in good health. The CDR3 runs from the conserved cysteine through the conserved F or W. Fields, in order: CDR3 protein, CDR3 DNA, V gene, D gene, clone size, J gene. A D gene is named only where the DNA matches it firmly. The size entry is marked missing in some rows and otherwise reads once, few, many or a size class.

CDR3aa: CASSPLSRENIQYF
CDR3nt: TGTGCCAGCTCACCCCTGAGCAGGGAAAACATTCAGTACTTC
v_gene: TRBV18
d_gene: NA
abundance: NA
j_gene: TRBJ2-4

CDR3aa: CASRALGQGGFYTF
CDR3nt: TGTGCCAGCAGAGCCCTAGGGCAGGGTGGATTTTACACCTTC
v_gene: TRBV6-5
d_gene: NA
abundance: NA
j_gene: TRBJ1-2

CDR3aa: CASSSQGANGNTIYF
CDR3nt: TGTGCCAGCAGCTCCCAGGGGGCTAATGGAAACACCATATATTTT
v_gene: TRBV7-2
d_gene: TRBD1
abundance: NA
j_gene: TRBJ1-3

CDR3aa: CASSSLRGAGTDTQYF
CDR3nt: TGTGCCAGCAGCTCACTCCGGGGGGCGGGCACAGATACGCAGTATTTT
v_gene: TRBV6-2/TRBV6-3
d_gene: NA
abundance: NA
j_gene: TRBJ2-3

CDR3aa: CASSDSGDTNTGELFF
CDR3nt: TGTGCCAGCAGTGACTCGGGCGATACGAACACCGGGGAGCTGTTTTTT
v_gene: TRBV6-4
d_gene: NA
abundance: NA
j_gene: TRBJ2-2

CDR3aa: CASSLGGDIDGYTF
CDR3nt: TGTGCCAGCAGCTTAGGGGGGGATATTGATGGCTACACCTTC
v_gene: TRBV11-3
d_gene: NA
abundance: NA
j_gene: TRBJ1-2

CDR3aa: CASSEVTNRADTQYF
CDR3nt: TGTGCCAGCAGTGAGGTTACTAACCGGGCAGATACGCAGTATTTT
v_gene: TRBV6-2/TRBV6-3
d_gene: NA
abundance: NA
j_gene: TRBJ2-3

CDR3aa: CASSQDKSSGNTIYF
CDR3nt: TGCGCCAGCAGCCAAGACAAGAGCTCTGGAAACACCATATATTTT
v_gene: TRBV4-3
d_gene: NA
abundance: few
j_gene: TRBJ1-3

CDR3aa: CASSIGLYSPLHF
CDR3nt: TGTGCCAGTAGTATAGGCCTCTATTCACCCCTCCACTTT
v_gene: TRBV19
d_gene: NA
abundance: NA
j_gene: TRBJ1-6

CDR3aa: CASSSPLNRAAGELFF
CDR3nt: TGTGCCAGCAGCTCGCCCTTAAACAGGGCCGCCGGGGAGCTGTTTTTT
v_gene: TRBV7-9
d_gene: NA
abundance: NA
j_gene: TRBJ2-2

CDR3aa: CASSQGRTEDGYTF
CDR3nt: TGCGCCAGCAGCCAAGGAAGGACAGAAGATGGCTACACCTTC
v_gene: TRBV4-3
d_gene: NA
abundance: NA
j_gene: TRBJ1-2

CDR3aa: CASSSGSVEKLFF
CDR3nt: TGTGCCAGCAGTTCAGGATCCGTTGAAAAACTGTTTTTT
v_gene: TRBV12-3/TRBV12-4
d_gene: NA
abundance: NA
j_gene: TRBJ1-4

CDR3aa: CASSLVGGVAKNIQYF
CDR3nt: TGCGCCAGCAGCTTGGTGGGGGGTGTAGCCAAAAACATTCAGTACTTC
v_gene: TRBV5-1
d_gene: NA
abundance: NA
j_gene: TRBJ2-4

CDR3aa: CASSVLRGTEAFF
CDR3nt: TGTGCCAGTAGTGTCCTTCGGGGCACTGAAGCTTTCTTT
v_gene: TRBV19
d_gene: NA
abundance: NA
j_gene: TRBJ1-1

CDR3aa: CASRVGETQYF
CDR3nt: TGTGCCAGTAGGGTCGGGGAGACCCAGTACTTC
v_gene: TRBV19
d_gene: NA
abundance: NA
j_gene: TRBJ2-5

CDR3aa: CASSHLDRDTNQPQHF
CDR3nt: TGCGCCAGCAGCCACTTAGACCGGGACACCAATCAGCCCCAGCATTTT
v_gene: TRBV4-1
d_gene: NA
abundance: NA
j_gene: TRBJ1-5

CDR3aa: CASSAEGGSPLHF
CDR3nt: TGTGCCAGCTCAGCAGAGGGGGGATCACCCCTCCACTTT
v_gene: TRBV18
d_gene: NA
abundance: NA
j_gene: TRBJ1-6

CDR3aa: CASSLDRLNEQFF
CDR3nt: TGTGCCAGCAGCTTAGATAGGCTTAATGAGCAGTTCTTC
v_gene: TRBV7-2
d_gene: NA
abundance: NA
j_gene: TRBJ2-1

CDR3aa: CSIGQADYGYTF
CDR3nt: TGCAGCATCGGACAGGCGGACTATGGCTACACCTTC
v_gene: TRBV29-1
d_gene: TRBD1
abundance: NA
j_gene: TRBJ1-2

CDR3aa: CASRAGLIETQYF
CDR3nt: TGTGCCAGCCGGGCAGGGCTTATTGAGACCCAGTACTTC
v_gene: TRBV6-6
d_gene: NA
abundance: once
j_gene: TRBJ2-5

CDR3aa: CAWSLSGGTAFF
CDR3nt: TGTGCCTGGAGCCTAAGTGGGGGTACAGCTTTCTTT
v_gene: TRBV30
d_gene: NA
abundance: once
j_gene: TRBJ1-1

CDR3aa: CAWSQTSGRTYNEQFF
CDR3nt: TGTGCCTGGAGTCAGACTAGCGGGCGAACCTACAATGAGCAGTTCTTC
v_gene: TRBV30
d_gene: TRBD2
abundance: NA
j_gene: TRBJ2-1

CDR3aa: CASRTHRDSVYNEQFF
CDR3nt: TGTGCCAGCAGAACCCACCGGGACAGCGTCTACAATGAGCAGTTCTTC
v_gene: TRBV27
d_gene: TRBD1
abundance: NA
j_gene: TRBJ2-1

CDR3aa: CATSPEGVDNEQFF
CDR3nt: TGTGCCACCTCCCCAGAGGGCGTCGACAATGAGCAGTTCTTC
v_gene: TRBV11-1
d_gene: NA
abundance: NA
j_gene: TRBJ2-1

CDR3aa: CATSDLGRGADTQYF
CDR3nt: TGTGCCACCAGTGATTTGGGCAGGGGCGCAGATACGCAGTATTTT
v_gene: TRBV24-1
d_gene: NA
abundance: NA
j_gene: TRBJ2-3

CDR3aa: CASRYSANEQFF
CDR3nt: TGTGCCAGCAGGTATAGTGCGAATGAGCAGTTCTTC
v_gene: TRBV13
d_gene: NA
abundance: NA
j_gene: TRBJ2-1

CDR3aa: CASSLMGNQPQHF
CDR3nt: TGTGCCAGCAGCTTAATGGGCAATCAGCCCCAGCATTTT
v_gene: TRBV7-2
d_gene: NA
abundance: NA
j_gene: TRBJ1-5